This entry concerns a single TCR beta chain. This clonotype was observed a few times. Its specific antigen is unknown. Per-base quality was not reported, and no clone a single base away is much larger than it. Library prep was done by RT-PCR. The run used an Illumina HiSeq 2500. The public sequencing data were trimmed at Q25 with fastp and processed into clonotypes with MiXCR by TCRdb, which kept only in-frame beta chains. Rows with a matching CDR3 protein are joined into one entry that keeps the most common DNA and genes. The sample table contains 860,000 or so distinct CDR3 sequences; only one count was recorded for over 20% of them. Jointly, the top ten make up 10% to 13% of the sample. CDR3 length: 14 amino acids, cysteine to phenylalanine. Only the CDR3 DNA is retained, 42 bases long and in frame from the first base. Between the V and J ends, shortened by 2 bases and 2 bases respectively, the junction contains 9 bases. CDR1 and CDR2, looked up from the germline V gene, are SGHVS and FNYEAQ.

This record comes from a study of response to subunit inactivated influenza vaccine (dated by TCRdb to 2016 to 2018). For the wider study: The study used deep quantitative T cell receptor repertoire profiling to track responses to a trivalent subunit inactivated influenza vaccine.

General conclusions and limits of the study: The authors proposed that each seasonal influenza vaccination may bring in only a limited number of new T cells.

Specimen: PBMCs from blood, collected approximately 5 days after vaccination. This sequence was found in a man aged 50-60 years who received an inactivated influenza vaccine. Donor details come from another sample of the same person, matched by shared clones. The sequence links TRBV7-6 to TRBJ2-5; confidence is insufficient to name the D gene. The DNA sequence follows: TGTGCCAGCAGCTTAACGCCTGAGCAAGAGACCCAGTACTTC. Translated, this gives CASSLTPEQETQYF.